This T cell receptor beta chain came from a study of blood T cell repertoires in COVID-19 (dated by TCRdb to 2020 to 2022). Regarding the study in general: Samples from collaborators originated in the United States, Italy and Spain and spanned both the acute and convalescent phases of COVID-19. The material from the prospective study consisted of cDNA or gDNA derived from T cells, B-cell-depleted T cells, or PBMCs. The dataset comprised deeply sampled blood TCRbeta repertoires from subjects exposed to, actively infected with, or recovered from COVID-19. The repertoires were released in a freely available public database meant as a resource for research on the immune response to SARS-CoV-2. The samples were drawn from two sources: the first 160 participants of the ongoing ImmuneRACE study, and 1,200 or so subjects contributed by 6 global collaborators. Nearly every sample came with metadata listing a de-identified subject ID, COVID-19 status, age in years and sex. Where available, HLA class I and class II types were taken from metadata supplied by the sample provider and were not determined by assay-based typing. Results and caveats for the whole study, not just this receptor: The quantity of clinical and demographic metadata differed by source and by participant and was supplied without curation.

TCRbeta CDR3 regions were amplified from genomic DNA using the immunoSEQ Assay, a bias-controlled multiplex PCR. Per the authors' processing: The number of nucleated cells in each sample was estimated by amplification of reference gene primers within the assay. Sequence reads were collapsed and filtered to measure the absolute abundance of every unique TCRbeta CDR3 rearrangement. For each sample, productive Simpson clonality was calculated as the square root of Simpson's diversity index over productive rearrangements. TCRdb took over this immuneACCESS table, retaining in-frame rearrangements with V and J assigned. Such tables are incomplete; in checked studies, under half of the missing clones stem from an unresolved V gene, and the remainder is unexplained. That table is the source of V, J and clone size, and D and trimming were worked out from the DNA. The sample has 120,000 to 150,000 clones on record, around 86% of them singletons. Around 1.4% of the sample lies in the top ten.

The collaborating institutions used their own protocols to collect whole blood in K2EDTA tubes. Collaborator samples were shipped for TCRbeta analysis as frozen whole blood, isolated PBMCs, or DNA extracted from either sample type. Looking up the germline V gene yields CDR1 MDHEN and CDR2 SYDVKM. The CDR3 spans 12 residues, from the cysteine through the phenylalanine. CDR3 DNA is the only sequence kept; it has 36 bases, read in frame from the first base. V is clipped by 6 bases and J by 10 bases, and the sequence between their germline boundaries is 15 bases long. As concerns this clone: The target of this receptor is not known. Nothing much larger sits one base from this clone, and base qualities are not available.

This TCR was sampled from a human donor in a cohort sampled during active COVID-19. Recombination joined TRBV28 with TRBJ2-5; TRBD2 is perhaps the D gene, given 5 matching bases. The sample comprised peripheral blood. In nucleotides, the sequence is TGTGCCAGCAGGGCGGCGATGAGGGTCCAGTACTTC. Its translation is CASRAAMRVQYF.